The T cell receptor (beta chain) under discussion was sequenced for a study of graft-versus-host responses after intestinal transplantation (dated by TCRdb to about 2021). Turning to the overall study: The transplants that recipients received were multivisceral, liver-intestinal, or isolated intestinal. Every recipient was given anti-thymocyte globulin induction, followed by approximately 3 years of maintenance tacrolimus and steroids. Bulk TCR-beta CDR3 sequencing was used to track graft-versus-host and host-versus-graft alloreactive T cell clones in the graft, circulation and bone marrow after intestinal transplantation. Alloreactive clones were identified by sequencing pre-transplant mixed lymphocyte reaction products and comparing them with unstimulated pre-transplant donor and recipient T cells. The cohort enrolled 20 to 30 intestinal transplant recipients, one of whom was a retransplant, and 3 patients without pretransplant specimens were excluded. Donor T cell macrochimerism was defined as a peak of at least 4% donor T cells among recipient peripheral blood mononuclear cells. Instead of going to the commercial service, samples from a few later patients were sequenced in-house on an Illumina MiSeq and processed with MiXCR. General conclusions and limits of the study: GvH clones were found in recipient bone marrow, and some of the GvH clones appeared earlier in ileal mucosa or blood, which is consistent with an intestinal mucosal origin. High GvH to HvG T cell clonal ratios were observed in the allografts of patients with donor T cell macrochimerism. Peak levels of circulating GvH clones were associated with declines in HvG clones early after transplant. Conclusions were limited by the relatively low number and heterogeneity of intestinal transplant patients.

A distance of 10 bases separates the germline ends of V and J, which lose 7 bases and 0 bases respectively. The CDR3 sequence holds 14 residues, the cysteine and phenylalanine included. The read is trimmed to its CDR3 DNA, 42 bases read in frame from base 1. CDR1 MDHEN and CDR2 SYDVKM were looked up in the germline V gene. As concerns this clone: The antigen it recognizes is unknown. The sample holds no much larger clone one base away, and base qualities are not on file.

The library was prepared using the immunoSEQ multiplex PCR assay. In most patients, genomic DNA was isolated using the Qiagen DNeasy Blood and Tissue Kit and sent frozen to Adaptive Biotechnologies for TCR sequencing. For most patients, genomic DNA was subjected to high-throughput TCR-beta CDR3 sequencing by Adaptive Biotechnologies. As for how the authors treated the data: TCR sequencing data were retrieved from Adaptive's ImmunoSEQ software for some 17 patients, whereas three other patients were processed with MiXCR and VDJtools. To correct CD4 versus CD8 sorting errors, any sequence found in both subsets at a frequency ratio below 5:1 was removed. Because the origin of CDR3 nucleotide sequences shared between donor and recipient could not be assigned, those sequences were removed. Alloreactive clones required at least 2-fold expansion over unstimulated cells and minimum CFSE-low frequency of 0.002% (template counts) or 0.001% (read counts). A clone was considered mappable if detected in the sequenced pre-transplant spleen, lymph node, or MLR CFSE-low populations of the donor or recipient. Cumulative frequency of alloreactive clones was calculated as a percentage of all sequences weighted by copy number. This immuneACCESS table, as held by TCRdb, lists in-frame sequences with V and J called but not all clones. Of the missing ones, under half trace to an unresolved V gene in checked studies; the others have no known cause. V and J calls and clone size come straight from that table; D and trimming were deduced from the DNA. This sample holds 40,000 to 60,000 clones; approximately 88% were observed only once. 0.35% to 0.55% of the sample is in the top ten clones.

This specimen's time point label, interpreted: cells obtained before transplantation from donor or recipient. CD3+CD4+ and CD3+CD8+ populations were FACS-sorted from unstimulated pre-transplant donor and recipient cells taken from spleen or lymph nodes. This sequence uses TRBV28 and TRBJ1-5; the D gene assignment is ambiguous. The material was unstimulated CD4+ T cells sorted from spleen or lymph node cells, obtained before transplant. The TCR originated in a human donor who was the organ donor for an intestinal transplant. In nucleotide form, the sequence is TGTGCCAGCACTCGACATTATAGCAATCAGCCCCAGCATTTT. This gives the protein CASTRHYSNQPQHF.